The 3 T cell receptor beta chains given below trace back to one sample, sequenced in a study of blood T cell repertoires in COVID-19. The assay was immunoSEQ multiplex PCR, and TCRdb's table has in-frame clones only and misses some. The sample shows more than 300,000 clones, about 90% of them seen only once. The sequencing sample was made of PBMCs or T cells enriched from blood (not recorded which). The receptors come from a woman aged 25 to 39 who had recovered from COVID-19.

In its sample, this clone was seen a few times. This chain links TRBV3-1 (or the pseudogene TRBV3-2) with TRBJ2-7; unclear D gene. V was clipped by 1 base and J by 3 bases, with 4 bases between them. The germline gives CDR1 LGHDT, CDR2 YNNKEL (reference sequence). The CDR3 totals 12 residues. The DNA for the CDR3 is TGTGCCAGCAGCCAAGGACACTACGAGCAGTACTTC. Translation gives CASSQGHYEQYF.

This clone came up once. The chain recombines TRBV7-2 with TRBJ1-2; 8 positions match TRBD1. This CDR3 contains 16 residues. After removal of 5 bases from V and 4 bases from J, the junction contained 12 bases not matched to a gene. Germline assignment: CDR1 SGHTA and CDR2 FQGNSA. The chain's CDR3 is CASSQASGTGLYGYTF. The DNA for the CDR3 is TGTGCCAGCAGCCAAGCCTCCGGGACAGGCCTCTATGGCTACACCTTC.

The chain employs TRBV7-2 and TRBJ2-7; a possible D gene is TRBD2 (5 bases). CDR1 and CDR2 (germline): SGHTA, FQGNSA. Deletions cut 1 base from V and 6 bases from J, with 16 bases between. CDR3 length: 15 amino acids. The CDR3 here is CASSLVGGPGGEQYF. The CDR3 nucleotides read TGTGCCAGCAGCTTAGTAGGAGGTCCCGGTGGCGAGCAGTACTTC.